One sample yielded the 9 T cell receptor beta chains listed below, sequenced in a study of cytomegalovirus exposure and HLA in healthy donors. The PCR had 60 Vbeta and 13 Jbeta primers. The protocol was immunoSEQ multiplex PCR, while the TCRdb copy is restricted to in-frame clones and leaves out a portion. In the table there are nearly 95,000 clones, approximately 63% of which are singletons. The sequenced sample consisted of PBMCs. The origin of the receptors is a woman aged 25-40 years in good health and CMV-seronegative.

The chain uses TRBV4-1 and TRBJ2-1; a weak D match, TRBD1 (6 bases). This CDR3 has 16 amino acids. V lost 2 bases, J lost 0 bases, and 11 bases lay in between. Germline loops: CDR1 MGHRA, CDR2 YSYEKL. The CDR3 is CASSQLGGSSYNEQFF. The CDR3 nucleotides read TGCGCCAGCAGCCAACTAGGGGGATCCTCCTACAATGAGCAGTTCTTC.

The gene calls are TRBV11-1 and TRBJ2-4, with D possibly matching TRBD2 (5 bases). The V and J ends lost 5 bases and 8 bases respectively, with 19 bases between them. CDR1 SGHAT and CDR2 FQDESV come from the germline V gene (reference sequence). The CDR3 runs to 15 residues. The CDR3 DNA reads as TGTGCCAGCAGCCAAAATCGGCGGACTTCCCACATTCAGTACTTC. Residues: CASSQNRRTSHIQYF. Complete variable domain (other parts from reference TRBV11-1 and TRBJ2-4): EAEVAQSPRYKITEKSQAVAFWCDPISGHATLYWYRQILGQGPELLVQFQDESVVDDSQLPKDRFSAERLKGVDSTLKIQPAELGDSAMYLCASSQNRRTSHIQYFGAGTRLSVL.

J is TRBJ2-5 and V is TRBV9; 14 bases match TRBD2. CDR3 length: 15 amino acids. J lost 2 bases, V lost 3 bases, and 0 bases had no gene match. Looked up from germline, CDR1 is SGDLS and CDR2 is YYNGEE. The CDR3 DNA follows: TGTGCCAGCAGCGGGACTAGCGGGGGGCAAGAGACCCAGTACTTC. It is translated as CASSGTSGGQETQYF.

J is TRBJ2-1 and V is TRBV2; perhaps TRBD1 as D (6 bases). Germline values: CDR1 SNHLY, CDR2 FYNNEI. This CDR3 is built from 16 residues. V lost 8 bases and J 2 bases, leaving 19 bases between the germline ends. Written as DNA, the CDR3 is TGTGCCAGCTGCTACTCCCGGGACAAAGCCTACAATGAGCAGTTCTTC. Amino acid sequence: CASCYSRDKAYNEQFF.

This clone was counted between two and nine times. CDR3 sequence: CASSLRTSGREAGELFF. CDR3 nucleotides: TGTGCCAGCAGCCTAAGAACTAGCGGGAGGGAAGCCGGGGAGCTGTTTTTT. This chain links TRBV5-4 with TRBJ2-2; TRBD2 matches at 13 bases. Unmatched junction bases numbered 9, after V lost 4 bases and J lost 6 bases. The CDR3 runs to 17 residues. CDR1 and CDR2 (germline): SGHNT, YYREEE (reference sequence).

This clone has just a few counts. This chain uses TRBV7-2 with TRBJ1-4; tentatively, D is TRBD1 (5 bases). With 5 bases removed from V and 3 bases from J, the gap between germline ends came to 13 bases. CDR1 SGHTA and CDR2 FQGNSA come from the germline V gene. The CDR3 extends over 15 amino acids. In DNA, the CDR3 is TGTGCCAGCAGCCCTTATAAAGGGGCTAATGAAAAACTGTTTTTT. Translated, it gives CASSPYKGANEKLFF.

The sample holds one count of this clone. The CDR3 DNA reads as TGTGCCAGCAGACCCATAGGCAGGGGGATCTCTGGGGCCAACGTCCTGACTTTC. Residues: CASRPIGRGISGANVLTF. The gene calls are TRBV2 and TRBJ2-6, with 7 positions matching TRBD1. Germline values: CDR1 SNHLY, CDR2 FYNNEI. Trimming took 6 bases from V and 0 from J; bases not matched to a gene: 11. The length of the CDR3 is 18 residues.

This clone was counted a single time. The chain has TRBV25-1 and TRBJ1-4, with D perhaps TRBD1 (5 bases). V shed 5 bases and J shed 4 bases, with 11 bases lying between them. Germline-derived CDR1 and CDR2 are MGHDK and SYGVNS. CDR3 length equals 14 residues. CDR3: CASSSDRDNEKLFF. The DNA for the CDR3 is TGTGCCAGCAGTTCCGACAGAGATAATGAAAAACTGTTTTTT.

V is TRBV30 and J is TRBJ1-3; possible D gene TRBD1, 6 bases. This CDR3 spans 14 amino acids. The germline CDR1 and CDR2 sequences are GTSNPN and SVGIG (reference sequence). The V end lost 3 bases, the J end lost 0 bases, and 9 bases lay between the germline ends. The CDR3 sequence is CAWRGASSGNTIYF. Here the CDR3 DNA reads TGTGCCTGGAGGGGGGCTAGCTCTGGAAACACCATATATTTT.